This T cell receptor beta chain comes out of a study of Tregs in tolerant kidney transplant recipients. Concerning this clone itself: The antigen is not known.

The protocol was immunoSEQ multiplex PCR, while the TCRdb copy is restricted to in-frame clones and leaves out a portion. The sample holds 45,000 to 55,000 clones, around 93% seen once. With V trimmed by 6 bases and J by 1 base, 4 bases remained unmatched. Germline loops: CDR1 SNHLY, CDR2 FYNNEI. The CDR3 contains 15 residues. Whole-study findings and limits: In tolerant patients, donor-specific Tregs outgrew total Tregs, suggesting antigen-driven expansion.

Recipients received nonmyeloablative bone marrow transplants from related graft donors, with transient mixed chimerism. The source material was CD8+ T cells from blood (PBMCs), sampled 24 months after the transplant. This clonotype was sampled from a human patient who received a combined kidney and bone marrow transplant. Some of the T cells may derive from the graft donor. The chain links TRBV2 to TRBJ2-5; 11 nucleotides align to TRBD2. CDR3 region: CASRLAGVPQETQYF. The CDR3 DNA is TGTGCCAGCAGACTAGCGGGGGTACCCCAAGAGACCCAGTACTTC.